This T cell receptor beta chain stems from a study of CD8 T cells in Susac syndrome. The germline V gene has CDR1 DFQATT and CDR2 SNEGSKA (reference sequence). Trimming pared 5 bases from V and 3 bases from J, leaving 9 bases between. The CDR3 length is 12 residues. The RNA, about 0.5 to 1 ug, was put through reverse transcription using random hexamers. From the immunoSEQ multiplex PCR reads, TCRdb called clonotypes with MiXCR, one entry per CDR3 protein. Here the sample spans some 400,000 distinct CDR3 sequences, more than 70% being singletons. The chain recombines TRBV20-1 with TRBJ2-3; D gene ambiguous. Sequences were obtained from CD8+ T cells from PBMCs. The receptor's source is a human donor with multiple sclerosis. CDR3 in amino acids: CSAVSTTDTQYF. DNA for the CDR3: TGCAGTGCTGTTAGCACGACAGATACGCAGTATTTT.